Listed here are 13 T cell receptor beta chains from one sample, sequenced in a study of Ad26.COV2.S vaccination and SARS-CoV-2 variants. Treatment described: approximately 18 received Ad26.COV2.S at low or high dose, single or two shots; about 5 received placebo; per-sample allocation not given. Material that was analyzed had been drawn on day 63 after the first vaccine or placebo injection. The method was immunoSEQ multiplex PCR; TCRdb's version includes in-frame clones alone and lacks a portion of them. The table has hundreds of thousands of clones, 75% to 90% seen once; the top ten hold approximately 11%. Sequenced here: peripheral blood, sampled in a trial of Ad26.COV2.S vaccine versus placebo. The receptors shown here come from a person between 18 and 65 years old who received the Ad26.COV2.S COVID-19 vaccine or a placebo.

The J gene is TRBJ2-7, the V gene TRBV24-1, with TRBD1 matching over 7 bases. The V segment lost 4 bases and the J segment 1 base; nucleotides outside the gene matches: 9. The CDR3 has 16 residues. Germline-derived CDR1 and CDR2 are KGHDR and SFDVKD. The CDR3 spells CATSDSEGTASYEQYF. In DNA form, the CDR3 reads TGTGCCACCAGTGACTCCGAGGGGACAGCGTCCTACGAGCAGTACTTC.

This clone has just one count. The chain recombines TRBV6-2 or TRBV6-3 with TRBJ1-1; tentatively, D is TRBD1 (6 bases). Per germline, CDR1 MNHEY and CDR2 SVGEGT. The CDR3 spans 14 residues. V was trimmed by 3 bases and J by 1 base, leaving 9 bases between them. CDR3 DNA: TGTGCCAGCAGTTATCCGGGGGCGAACACTGAAGCTTTCTTT. Its protein is CASSYPGANTEAFF.

V usage is TRBV7-8 and J usage is TRBJ1-3; D unclear. V dropped 6 bases and J dropped 1 base, with 4 bases sitting between them. This CDR3 has 12 residues. Germline V gene lookup returns CDR1 SGHVS and CDR2 FQNEAQ. For the CDR3, the DNA is TGTGCCAGCAGTCTTTCTGGAAACACCATATATTTT. This sequence encodes CASSLSGNTIYF.

The V gene is TRBV27, the J gene TRBJ2-2; D unresolved. This CDR3 contains 13 residues. Per the germline V gene, CDR1 is MNHEY and CDR2 is SMNVEV (reference sequence). The V end was cut by 0 bases, the J end by 2 bases, with 1 base between. The CDR3 DNA is TGTGCCAGCAGTTTATCAAACACCGGGGAGCTGTTTTTT. The encoded protein is CASSLSNTGELFF.

This clone occurred a few times. The chain is built from TRBV6-6 and TRBJ2-7, with 12 nucleotides matching TRBD2. Per germline, CDR1 MNHNY and CDR2 SVGAGI (reference sequence). The V gene end was trimmed by 5 bases and the J gene end by 8 bases; junction bases not matched to a gene: 13. The CDR3 has 16 residues. The CDR3 loop is CASSTPTSSGRAKQYF. CDR3 bases: TGTGCCAGCAGTACCCCGACCTCTAGCGGGAGGGCCAAGCAGTACTTC.

V is TRBV27 and J is TRBJ2-1; D may be TRBD1 or TRBD2 (6 bases each). Germline V gives CDR1 MNHEY, CDR2 SMNVEV (reference sequence). With 6 bases removed from V and 7 bases from J, the gap between germline ends came to 13 bases. There are 13 residues in the CDR3. The CDR3 DNA reads TGTGCCAGCAGCACCCGGGGGCGGAATGAGCAGTTCTTC. Translating gives CASSTRGRNEQFF.

J is TRBJ2-7 and V is TRBV11-2; TRBD2 might be the D (5 bases). This CDR3 spans 13 amino acids. Trimming pared 5 bases from V and 2 bases from J, leaving 10 bases between. From germline, CDR1 is SGHAT and CDR2 FQNNGV. This chain's CDR3 is CASSGLNPYEQYF. The DNA of the CDR3 is TGTGCCAGCAGCGGACTTAACCCCTACGAGCAGTACTTC.

The V gene is TRBV10-3, the J gene TRBJ2-3; 10 bases agree with TRBD1. The CDR3 runs to 15 residues. With 8 bases clipped from V and 0 bases from J, the junction kept 5 bases outside the gene matches. The germline V gene encodes CDR1 ENHRY and CDR2 SYGVKD. The DNA for the CDR3 is TGTGCCATCGGGGGACAGGGGTCTAGCACAGATACGCAGTATTTT. It yields the protein CAIGGQGSSTDTQYF.

This chain connects TRBV5-4 to TRBJ2-5; the D gene is possibly TRBD2 (5 bases). The CDR3 is 14 amino acids. CDR1 is SGHNT, CDR2 YYREEE, per germline (reference sequence). The V end lost 4 bases, the J end lost 5 bases, and 15 bases lay between the germline ends. CDR3 region: CASSRAPSGETQYF. The CDR3 DNA is TGTGCCAGCAGCCGGGCCCCTTCGGGGGAGACCCAGTACTTC.

The chain carries TRBV5-4 and TRBJ2-1; TRBD1 matches 9 bases. Germline CDR1 is SGHNT and CDR2 is YYREEE (reference sequence). This CDR3 region has 14 residues. V trimming: 6 bases; J trimming: 6 bases; junction bases outside the gene matches: 7. CDR3 in amino acids: CASNTRDRVNEQFF. The CDR3 DNA sequence: TGTGCCAGCAACACCCGGGACAGGGTCAATGAGCAGTTCTTC.

The chain has TRBV4-2 and TRBJ2-7; 9 bases match TRBD2. The ends lost 0 bases at V and 5 bases at J; junction bases unmatched: 8. This CDR3 spans 16 amino acids. Germline CDR1 reads LGHNA; CDR2 reads YNFKEQ. The CDR3 nucleotides read TGTGCCAGCAGCCAAGATCGAGGCGGGGGGGCAAACGAGCAGTACTTC. The encoded protein is CASSQDRGGGANEQYF.

This chain joins TRBV28 and TRBJ1-1, with TRBD1 identical over 7 bases. With V trimmed by 3 bases and J by 5 bases, 9 bases remained unmatched. CDR3 length: 15 residues. Germline assignment: CDR1 MDHEN and CDR2 SYDVKM. The CDR3: CASSFTGAGWTEAFF. The CDR3 DNA is TGTGCCAGCAGTTTCACAGGGGCGGGTTGGACTGAAGCTTTCTTT.

The genes are TRBV18 and TRBJ2-2, with D perhaps TRBD2 (6 bases). The V gene's germline CDR1 is KGHSH and CDR2 LQKENI. This CDR3 contains 14 residues. V gave up 8 bases and J gave up 3 bases, with 13 bases separating them. In nucleotides, the CDR3 is TGTGCCAGCGAGGGACGGAGGGACACCGGGGAGCTGTTTTTT. Its protein is CASEGRRDTGELFF.